A single TCR beta chain is shown here with its context. CDR3 size: 13 residues. Trimming took off 11 bases at V and 5 bases at J, with 15 bases between the two ends. CDR1 is MNHEY and CDR2 is SVGAGI in the germline V gene. This record belongs to a study of blood T cell repertoires in COVID-19. Study processing details: The assay estimated nucleated cells by amplifying reference gene primers. Repertoires were generated with immunoSEQ multiplex PCR, while TCRdb's copy carries only in-frame clones and drops some. V and J calls and clone size follow that table, whereas D and trimming were derived from the DNA. The repertoire has hundreds of thousands of clones, 75% to 90% of them found once; the top ten carry around 4.4%.

This chain links TRBV6-5 with TRBJ2-2, with D possibly being TRBD2 (6 bases). The clonotype originates from a man aged 40-49 years with acute or convalescent COVID-19. The source material was peripheral blood. This CDR3 is CASQRGITGELFF. CDR3 DNA: TGTGCCTCTCAACGGGGGATAACCGGGGAGCTGTTTTTT.